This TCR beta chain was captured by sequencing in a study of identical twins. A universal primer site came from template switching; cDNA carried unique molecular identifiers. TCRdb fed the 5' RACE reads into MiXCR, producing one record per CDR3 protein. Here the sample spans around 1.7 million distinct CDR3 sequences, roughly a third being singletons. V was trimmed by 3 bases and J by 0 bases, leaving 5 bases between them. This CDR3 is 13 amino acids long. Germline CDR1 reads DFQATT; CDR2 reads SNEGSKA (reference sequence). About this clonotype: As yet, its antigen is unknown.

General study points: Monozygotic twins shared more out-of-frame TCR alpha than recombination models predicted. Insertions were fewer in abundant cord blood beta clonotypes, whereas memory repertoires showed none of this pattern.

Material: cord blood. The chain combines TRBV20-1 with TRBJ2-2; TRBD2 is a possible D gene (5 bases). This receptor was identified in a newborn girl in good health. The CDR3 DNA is TGCAGTGCTAGCGGGGCGAACACCGGGGAGCTGTTTTTT. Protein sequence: CSASGANTGELFF.